The clone carrying this TCR beta chain was detected a few times. Antigen specificity is unknown. This sample stems from a study of CD8 T cells in ankylosing spondylitis. Study-level results: Significant enrichment of disease-linked clones was reported in matched ankylosing spondylitis synovial fluid.

TCRdb fed the 5' RACE reads into MiXCR, producing one record per CDR3 protein. The table records some 87,000 distinct CDR3 sequences, approximately 30% of them present only once. Germline values: CDR1 DFQATT, CDR2 SNEGSKA (reference sequence). CDR3 size: 14 residues. V was cut by 6 bases and J by 0 bases, with 12 bases left in between. V and J are TRBV20-1 and TRBJ2-1; D unresolved. The sequencing input was blood, either unsorted or a sorted T cell fraction (not recorded which). The receptor was derived from a male donor with ankylosing spondylitis or in good health (not recorded which). For the CDR3, the DNA is TGCAGTGCAAATACACGAAACTCCTACAATGAGCAGTTCTTC. It codes for CSANTRNSYNEQFF.